This T cell receptor beta chain was observed in a study of T cells after yellow fever vaccination. TCR cDNA, made by 5'RACE template switching, carried an added universal primer site and UMIs. Using its own MiXCR run on the 5' RACE reads, TCRdb lists one record per CDR3 protein. The sample carries about 340,000 distinct CDR3 sequences, roughly 8.7% recorded once. Points from the study as a whole: Abundant bulk-population clonotypes could contaminate the FACS-sorted repertoires. Clonotypes appearing in both CD4 and CD8 compartments existed, and their share was small.

This clonotype showed up just a few times. Antigen specificity is unknown. The V and J ends lost 4 bases and 5 bases, in that order; junction bases with no gene match: 5. Per the germline V gene, CDR1 is SQVTM and CDR2 is ANQGSEA. The CDR3 consists of 13 residues. This receptor was obtained from a man younger than 35 who received the YFV17D yellow fever vaccine. The material sequenced was PBMCs, taken on the day of the first yellow fever vaccination. The chain links TRBV29-1 to TRBJ2-1; the match to TRBD2 covers 7 bases. DNA for the CDR3: TGCAGCGTTGGGACTAGTTCCCACAATGAGCAGTTCTTC. Protein sequence: CSVGTSSHNEQFF.